This T cell receptor beta chain was documented in a study of radiation and T cells in renal cell carcinoma. Clones were sequenced by immunoSEQ multiplex PCR, and TCRdb holds only the in-frame ones, with some missing. The sample carries 45,000 to 55,000 clones, 75% to 85% recorded once. Notes on the study in general: In blood, top tumor clones expanded by 2 weeks, shrinking by 4. No pretreatment tumor biopsies were available for baseline clonotypes.

The time point: blood 2 weeks post-SBRT. Treatment noted: 15 Gy SBRT to primary tumor, nephrectomy 4 weeks later. This renal cell carcinoma was of the clear cell type. Germline V gene sequence: CDR1 SGDLS, CDR2 YYNGEE. Trimming took off 3 bases at V and 10 bases at J, with 11 bases between the two ends. This CDR3 has 12 residues. Comments on this clone: Its antigen is not known.

This sequence was found in a woman aged 70-85 years with renal cell carcinoma. The chain combines TRBV9 with TRBJ2-1; D not resolved. The specimen comprised blood, sampled from a patient whose treatment included radiotherapy and nephrectomy. The CDR3 reads CASSGMLSEQFF. CDR3 in DNA: TGTGCCAGCAGCGGCATGCTCTCCGAGCAGTTCTTC.